This T cell receptor beta chain was retrieved from a study of cytomegalovirus exposure and HLA in healthy donors. Study-wide context: Among the approximately 370 donors who were genotyped, roughly 86% fell in the genetic ancestry cluster that is associated with self-reported Caucasian donors. Study conclusions and caveats: Cytomegalovirus association was assigned to 170 or so TCR beta chains. It was reportedly the case that the classifier diagnosed cytomegalovirus status with high specificity and sensitivity.

In germline, CDR1 is SEHNR, CDR2 FQNEAQ (reference sequence). The CDR3 length is 12 residues. V lost 3 bases, J lost 9 bases, and 1 base stayed unmatched. Note on this clone: The antigen remains undetermined.

Amplification used 60 Vbeta primers and 13 Jbeta primers. Assay: immunoSEQ multiplex PCR; the TCRdb copy retains only in-frame clones and omits some. The sample lists 150,000 to 200,000 clones; about 75% were seen once. This receptor was taken from a male donor in good health and CMV-seropositive. Sequenced material: PBMCs. J is TRBJ2-1 and V is TRBV7-9; 8 bases fit TRBD2. CDR3 coding DNA: TGTGCCAGCAGCTTCAGCGGGGGTGAGCAGTTCTTC. Translated: CASSFSGGEQFF.